This T cell receptor beta chain was obtained from a study of T cell responses to AZD1222 COVID-19 vaccine. Study results and caveats: In a largely white British group with more females than males, clonal diversity was possibly underestimated. CD4 TCRs associated with vaccination spanned spike, dominating at 160-218 and 743-854.

Some clones are missing from TCRdb's copy, which holds only in-frame ones; the method was immunoSEQ multiplex PCR. Seen here are more than 85,000 clones, 88% observed once, and the top ten hold 10% to 15%. Details on this clone: Antigen unknown.

The germline gives CDR1 DFQATT, CDR2 SNEGSKA (reference sequence). CDR3 length: 14 amino acids. V trimming: 6 bases; J trimming: 2 bases; junction bases outside the gene matches: 7. The origin of this receptor is an adult in good health. The chain combines TRBV20-1 with TRBJ2-7, with 10 positions matching TRBD2. Material: peripheral blood, obtained on day 0 of MenACWY control vaccination. CDR3: CSASRTSGTYEQYF. In DNA, the CDR3 is TGCAGTGCAAGTCGGACTAGCGGCACCTACGAGCAGTACTTC.